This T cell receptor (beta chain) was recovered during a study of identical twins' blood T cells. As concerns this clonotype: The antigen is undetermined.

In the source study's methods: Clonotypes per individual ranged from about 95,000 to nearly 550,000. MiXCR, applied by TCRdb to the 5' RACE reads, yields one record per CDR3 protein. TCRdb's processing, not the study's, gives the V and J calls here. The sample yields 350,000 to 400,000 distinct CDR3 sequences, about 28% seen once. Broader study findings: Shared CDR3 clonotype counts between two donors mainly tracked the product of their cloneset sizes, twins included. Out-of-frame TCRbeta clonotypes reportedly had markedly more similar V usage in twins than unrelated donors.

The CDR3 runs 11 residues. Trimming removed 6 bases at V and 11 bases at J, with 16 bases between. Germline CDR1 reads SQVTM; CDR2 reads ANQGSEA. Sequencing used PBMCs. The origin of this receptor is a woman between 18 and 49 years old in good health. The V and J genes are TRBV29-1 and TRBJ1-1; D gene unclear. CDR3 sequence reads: CSVTGIPVAFF. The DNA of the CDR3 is TGCAGCGTAACCGGGATCCCTGTGGCTTTCTTT.